The 20 T cell receptor beta chains in this list originate from one sample, sequenced in a study of blood T cells in healthy people across ages. Using a J-beta primer mix together with a sample-barcoded 5' primer, a second PCR was run for roughly 6 to 12 cycles. Each CDR3 protein is one row after TCRdb ran MiXCR on the 5' RACE reads. Here the sample spans approximately 690,000 distinct CDR3 sequences, roughly 53% being singletons. Sample: blood. These receptors were taken from a man in his fifties or sixties in good health.

This chain uses TRBV11-2 with TRBJ2-1; D is tentatively TRBD1 or TRBD2 (5 bases each). The V end lost 1 base, the J end lost 6 bases, and 13 bases lay between the germline ends. Germline lookup yields CDR1 SGHAT and CDR2 FQNNGV. This CDR3 contains 15 residues. CDR3 nucleotide sequence: TGTGCCAGCAGCTTAGGCCGGGACGCCAGCAATGAGCAGTTCTTC. Protein sequence: CASSLGRDASNEQFF.

This chain links TRBV3-1 with TRBJ1-6; D is unresolved. The CDR3 has 15 residues. V lost 1 base to trimming and J lost 1 base, with 5 bases between them. The germline V gene encodes CDR1 LGHDT and CDR2 YNNKEL (reference sequence). In DNA form, the CDR3 reads TGTGCCAGCAGCCAAGTTGAGTCCTATAATTCACCCCTCCACTTT. It codes for CASSQVESYNSPLHF.

CDR3 sequence (DNA): TGCAGTGCTAGACTCCGGGGACAGGGAATTCAGCCCCAGCATTTT. Its translation is CSARLRGQGIQPQHF. The chain couples TRBV20-1 to TRBJ1-5, with 9 bases matching TRBD1. Germline V lookup: CDR1 DFQATT, CDR2 SNEGSKA (reference sequence). The CDR3 runs to 15 residues. V dropped 2 bases and J dropped 6; count of bases not matched to a gene: 8.

The chain recombines TRBV28 with TRBJ1-4; 7 positions match TRBD1. Unmatched junction bases numbered 9, after V lost 5 bases and J lost 3 bases. This CDR3 comprises 16 residues. Germline values: CDR1 MDHEN, CDR2 SYDVKM. Written as DNA, the CDR3 is TGTGCCAGCAGTCCACTCACAGGGACAGCTAATGAAAAACTGTTTTTT. It specifies CASSPLTGTANEKLFF.

J is TRBJ2-5 and V is TRBV6-2 or TRBV6-3; D uncertain. The CDR3 length is 13 residues. Trimming pared 7 bases from V and 4 bases from J, leaving 13 bases between. CDR1 is MNHEY, CDR2 SVGEGT, per germline. Here the CDR3 reads CASNDLWGETQYF. DNA of the CDR3: TGTGCCAGCAATGACCTTTGGGGAGAGACCCAGTACTTC.

This clonotype was observed a handful of times. V gene TRBV7-2 combines with J gene TRBJ2-1, with D possibly being TRBD2 (7 bases). The CDR3 extends over 14 amino acids. Trimming pared 2 bases from V and 12 bases from J, leaving 17 bases between. Germline assignment: CDR1 SGHTA and CDR2 FQGNSA. DNA for the CDR3: TGTGCCAGCAGCTTAACGGCGGGGGCTCCTGGGCAGTTCTTC. This gives the protein CASSLTAGAPGQFF. Based on the CDR3 plus reference TRBV7-2 and TRBJ2-1, the full variable domain is GAGVSQSPSNKVTEKGKDVELRCDPISGHTALYWYRQSLGQGLEFLIYFQGNSAPDKSGLPSDRFSAERTGGSVSTLTIQRTQQEDSAVYLCASSLTAGAPGQFFGPGTRLTVL.

This clonotype was counted a few times. The chain links TRBV3-1 to TRBJ2-5, with D perhaps matching TRBD1 or TRBD2 (6 bases each). V lost 0 bases, J lost 5 bases, and 22 bases lay in between. Germline V gene lookup returns CDR1 LGHDT and CDR2 YNNKEL (reference sequence). CDR3 length: 18 residues. The CDR3 loop reads CASSQDGRLWGAPETQYF. Here the CDR3 DNA reads TGTGCCAGCAGCCAAGATGGAAGACTTTGGGGGGCGCCGGAGACCCAGTACTTC.

This chain links TRBV27 with TRBJ2-1; 8 bases match TRBD1. This CDR3 is 16 amino acids long. CDR1 and CDR2 from the germline V gene are MNHEY and SMNVEV (reference sequence). The junction had 3 bases not matched to a gene; V was cut back by 0 bases and J by 2 bases. The CDR3 reads CASSLSGTGPYNEQFF. The CDR3 nucleotides are TGTGCCAGCAGTTTATCCGGGACAGGACCCTACAATGAGCAGTTCTTC.

This sequence joins TRBV4-1 and TRBJ1-6; D is unresolved. The germline V gene encodes CDR1 MGHRA and CDR2 YSYEKL. V was pared by 0 bases and J by 6 bases, with 9 bases between. The CDR3 is 15 residues long. DNA for the CDR3: TGCGCCAGCAGCCAAGATCGGCCCAGTAATTCACCCCTCCACTTT. Amino acids: CASSQDRPSNSPLHF.

The chain carries TRBV2 and TRBJ2-5; no clear D gene. CDR3 length: 14 residues. V was trimmed by 0 bases and J by 4 bases, leaving 9 bases between them. Germline V gene sequence: CDR1 SNHLY, CDR2 FYNNEI. CDR3 residues: CASSEASTSETQYF. CDR3 DNA: TGTGCCAGCAGTGAAGCTTCGACCTCAGAGACCCAGTACTTC.

V usage is TRBV12-3 or TRBV12-4 and J usage is TRBJ2-7; possibly TRBD2 for D (5 bases). Judging by the DNA end, TRBJ2-5 fits better; the J call may be wrong. The CDR3 contains 14 residues. CDR3 in DNA: TGTGCCAGCACCTCCTCCCGGACTGCCGAGACCCAGTACTTC. This gives the protein CASTSSRTAETQYF.

This clonotype was counted once. This chain uses TRBV7-9 with TRBJ2-3; D uncertain. The CDR3 spans 13 residues. Trimming took off 4 bases at V and 3 bases at J, with 8 bases between the two ends. Germline V gives CDR1 SEHNR, CDR2 FQNEAQ (reference sequence). The CDR3: CASSSYGTDTQYF. CDR3 DNA sequence: TGTGCCAGCAGCTCGTACGGGACAGATACGCAGTATTTT.

The rearrangement joins TRBV28 to TRBJ2-7, with TRBD2 as a possible D gene (6 bases). Near its end, the DNA agrees better with TRBJ2-5, so the J call may be wrong. The germline V gene encodes CDR1 MDHEN and CDR2 SYDVKM. This CDR3 has 15 residues. The chain's CDR3 is CASSPPLGGQETQYF. The CDR3 bases are TGTGCCAGCAGTCCCCCGTTGGGGGGCCAAGAGACCCAGTACTTC.

V is TRBV18 and J is TRBJ1-5, with D possibly TRBD1 on 5 matching bases. Trimming stripped 6 bases from V and 2 bases from J, with 14 bases between. The germline V gene has CDR1 KGHSH and CDR2 LQKENI. The CDR3 is made up of 15 amino acids. This CDR3 reads CASSSQSGGNQPQHF. CDR3 DNA: TGTGCCAGCTCCAGTCAATCGGGGGGCAATCAGCCCCAGCATTTT.

The chain recombines TRBV5-1 with TRBJ2-6; the match to TRBD1 covers 8 bases. With 2 bases clipped from V and 0 bases from J, the junction kept 4 bases outside the gene matches. The CDR3 is made up of 17 amino acids. The germline V gene has CDR1 SGHRS and CDR2 YFSETQ. The CDR3 sequence: CASSLRDRPSGANVLTF. DNA of the CDR3: TGCGCCAGCAGCTTACGGGACAGGCCCTCTGGGGCCAACGTCCTGACTTTC.

The chain links TRBV4-2 to TRBJ2-7, with 14 bases that match TRBD2. Germline CDR1 is LGHNA and CDR2 is YNFKEQ. This CDR3 contains 17 residues. Losses at the gene ends were 4 bases for V and 4 bases for J; bases not matched to a gene: 9. The CDR3 nucleotides are TGTGCCAGCAGCCCCGGACTAGCGGGGGGAGCCTTTTACGAGCAGTACTTC. Protein sequence: CASSPGLAGGAFYEQYF.

In this sample, this clonotype turned up a few times. J is TRBJ1-5 and V is TRBV20-1; D ambiguous. V shed 7 bases and J shed 0 bases, with 10 bases lying between them. The germline V gene has CDR1 DFQATT and CDR2 SNEGSKA (reference sequence). CDR3 size: 13 residues. The DNA for the CDR3 is TGCAGTGGGGCGGGTGATAGCAATCAGCCCCAGCATTTT. Protein product: CSGAGDSNQPQHF.

The chain recombines TRBV6-1 with TRBJ2-3; tentative D call: TRBD2 (7 bases). This CDR3 spans 15 amino acids. Looked up from germline, CDR1 is MNHNS and CDR2 is SASEGT. V lost 3 bases and J 6 bases, leaving 16 bases between the germline ends. The CDR3 sequence: CASSEPGGGSDTQYF. In DNA form, the CDR3 reads TGTGCCAGCAGTGAGCCGGGGGGCGGTTCGGATACGCAGTATTTT.

This clonotype has only a few counts. The chain is built from TRBV20-1 and TRBJ2-7; unclear D gene. In germline, CDR1 is DFQATT, CDR2 SNEGSKA (reference sequence). This CDR3 has 11 amino acids. The germline V and J ends were trimmed by 6 bases and 3 bases, with 9 bases remaining between them. CDR3: CSAQTHYEQYF. CDR3 DNA: TGCAGTGCCCAGACTCACTACGAGCAGTACTTC.

The chain combines TRBV27 with TRBJ1-5; D remains ambiguous. Germline V gene data show CDR1 as MNHEY and CDR2 as SMNVEV (reference sequence). Trimming cost V 4 bases and J 3 bases, with 13 bases left between them. The CDR3 is 15 amino acids. CDR3 sequence: CASSSTRVYNQPQHF. The CDR3 DNA reads TGTGCCAGCAGTTCCACGCGAGTATACAATCAGCCCCAGCATTTT.